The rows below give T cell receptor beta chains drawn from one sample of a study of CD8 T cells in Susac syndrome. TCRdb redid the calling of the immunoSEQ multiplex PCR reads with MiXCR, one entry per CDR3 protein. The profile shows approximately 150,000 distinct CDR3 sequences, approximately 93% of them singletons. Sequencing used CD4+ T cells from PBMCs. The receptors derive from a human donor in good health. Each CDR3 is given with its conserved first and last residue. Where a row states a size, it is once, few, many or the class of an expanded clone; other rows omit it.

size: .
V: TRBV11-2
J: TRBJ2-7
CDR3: CASSLAGSYHEQYF

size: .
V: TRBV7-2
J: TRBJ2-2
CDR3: CASSFSGSQNGELFF

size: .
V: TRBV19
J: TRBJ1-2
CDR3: CASTTGTGANGYTF

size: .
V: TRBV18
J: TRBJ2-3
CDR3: CASSPPQGSDTQYF

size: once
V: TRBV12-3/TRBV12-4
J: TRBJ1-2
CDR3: CASTKTGIMDYGYTF

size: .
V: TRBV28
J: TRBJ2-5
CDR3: CASSSRTAYQETQYF

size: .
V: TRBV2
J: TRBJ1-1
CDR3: CASRPSGTEAFF

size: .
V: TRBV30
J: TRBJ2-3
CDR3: CAWSRQGVGDTQYF

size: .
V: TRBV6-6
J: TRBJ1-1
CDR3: CASSYSEHMNTEAFF

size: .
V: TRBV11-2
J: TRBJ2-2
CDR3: CASSRSGTSGTRGTGELFF

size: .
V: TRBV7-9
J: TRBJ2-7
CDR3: CASTLGTGRPYEQYF

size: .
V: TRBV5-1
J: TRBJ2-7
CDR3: CASSLAQTTGGKSYEQYF

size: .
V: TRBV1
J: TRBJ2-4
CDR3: CTSSQEAGLAGGPAKNIQYF

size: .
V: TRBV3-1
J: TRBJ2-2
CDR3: CASSQGIAGELFF

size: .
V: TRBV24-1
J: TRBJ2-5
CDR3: CATSDHHQGAERETQYF

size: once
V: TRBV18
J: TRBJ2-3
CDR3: CASSPGTTLTDTQYF

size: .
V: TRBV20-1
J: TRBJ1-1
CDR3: CSASHTGGPSGTEVFF

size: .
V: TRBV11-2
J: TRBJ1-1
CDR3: CASSPRVGPITEAFF

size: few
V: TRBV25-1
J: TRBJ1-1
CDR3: CASRVRGLAEAFF

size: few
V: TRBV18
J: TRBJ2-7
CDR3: CASSPPGSEQYF

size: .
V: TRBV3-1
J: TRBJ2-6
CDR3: CASSHLDSGANVLTF

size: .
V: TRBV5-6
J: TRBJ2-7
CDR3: CASGTFSGVYEQYF

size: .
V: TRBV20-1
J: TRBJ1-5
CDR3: CSARRGASNQPQHF

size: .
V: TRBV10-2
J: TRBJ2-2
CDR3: CASIVQTSNTGELFF

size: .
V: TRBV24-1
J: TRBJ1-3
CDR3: CATSDRGGAYGNTIYF

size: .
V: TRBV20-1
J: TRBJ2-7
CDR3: CSAPRSDRWNYEQYF

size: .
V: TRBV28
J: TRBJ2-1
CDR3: CASSLIVSDRGAYNEQFF

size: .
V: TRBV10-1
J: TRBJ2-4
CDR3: CAKALSGEGKNIQYF

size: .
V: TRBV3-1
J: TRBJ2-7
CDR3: CASRRGQSTYEQYF

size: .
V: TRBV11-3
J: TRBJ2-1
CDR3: CASSLRLAGEYEQFF

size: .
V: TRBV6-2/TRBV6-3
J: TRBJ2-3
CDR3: CASRERNTDTQYF

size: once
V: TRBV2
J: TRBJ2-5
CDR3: CASSSGRAETQYF

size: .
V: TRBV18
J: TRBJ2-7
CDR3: CASSPAQTSYEQYF

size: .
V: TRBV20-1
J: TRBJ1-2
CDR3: CSARALRNYGYTF

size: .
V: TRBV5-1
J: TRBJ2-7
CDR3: CASSPGTSTYEQYF

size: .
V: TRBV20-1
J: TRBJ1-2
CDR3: CSAREGAAENYGYTF

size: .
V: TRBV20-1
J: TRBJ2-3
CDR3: CSARVANRGRIFGTDTQYF

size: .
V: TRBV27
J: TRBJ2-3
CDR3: CASSLTSGSGDTQYF

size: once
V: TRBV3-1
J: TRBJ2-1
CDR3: CASSQEVVKNEQFF